Listed here is a single T cell receptor (beta chain). As yet, its antigen is unknown. Germline lookup yields CDR1 SGHRS and CDR2 YFSETQ. The ends were cut back, 0 bases at V and 1 base at J, with 7 bases in the middle. This CDR3 region has 14 residues. PCR primers comprised 60 Vbeta and 13 Jbeta primers. Measured with immunoSEQ multiplex PCR; TCRdb has only the in-frame clones, and not every one. The sample holds tens of thousands of clones; approximately 80% are singletons and the top ten take about 1.5%. The data derive from a study of cytomegalovirus exposure and HLA in healthy donors. Study-wide results and caveats: Investigators reported 150 to 200 TCR beta chains as tied to cytomegalovirus.

Sequences were obtained from PBMCs. This TCR came from a female donor in good health and CMV-seronegative. The chain combines TRBV5-1 with TRBJ1-1; TRBD1 is a possible D gene (5 bases). CDR3 sequence (DNA): TGCGCCAGCAGCTTGGAAAGGGGGAACACTGAAGCTTTCTTT. The encoded protein is CASSLERGNTEAFF.